This entry lists 10 T cell receptor beta chains sequenced from one sample in a study of Ad26.COV2.S vaccination and SARS-CoV-2 variants. Treatment here: 19 received Ad26.COV2.S at low or high dose, single or two shots; 5 received placebo; per-sample allocation not given. It was on day 63 after the first vaccine or placebo injection that samples were taken. Clones were sequenced by immunoSEQ multiplex PCR, and TCRdb holds only the in-frame ones, with some missing. The sample carries roughly 700,000 clones, approximately 88% recorded once. The starting material was peripheral blood, obtained in a trial of Ad26.COV2.S vaccine versus placebo. Every receptor here comes from a person between 18 and 65 years old who received the Ad26.COV2.S COVID-19 vaccine or a placebo.

The rearrangement links TRBV19 to TRBJ1-2; the D is unclear. Trimming took off 3 bases at V and 5 bases at J, with 10 bases between the two ends. Germline V gene sequence: CDR1 LNHDA, CDR2 SQIVND (reference sequence). CDR3 length: 13 residues. CDR3 nucleotide sequence: TGTGCCAGTAGTATCTGGGCAGAGTATGGCTACACCTTC. Encoded protein: CASSIWAEYGYTF.

This clone was seen a single time. This chain links TRBV7-9 with TRBJ2-7, with a weak D call TRBD1 (6 bases). The CDR3 has 14 residues. V lost 2 bases, J lost 12 bases, and 20 bases lay in between. Germline CDR1 reads SEHNR; CDR2 reads FQNEAQ (reference sequence). CDR3 DNA sequence: TGTGCCAGCAGCTTACTTAACTTCCAGGGGATGAGGTACTTC. Translating gives CASSLLNFQGMRYF.

The chain joins TRBV24-1 to TRBJ1-3, with D unclear. Germline values: CDR1 KGHDR, CDR2 SFDVKD. The ends were cut back, 1 base at V and 3 bases at J, with 6 bases in the middle. This CDR3 spans 14 amino acids. CDR3: CATSDFPNGNTIYF. The CDR3 bases are TGTGCCACCAGTGATTTTCCGAATGGAAACACCATATATTTT.

The chain recombines TRBV11-2 with TRBJ1-6, with D hard to call. Looked up from germline, CDR1 is SGHAT and CDR2 is FQNNGV. The V gene lost 0 bases and the J gene lost 6 bases, with 9 bases spanning the gap. The CDR3 is made up of 15 amino acids. As DNA, the CDR3 is TGTGCCAGCAGCTTAGAGGGAGACTCTAATTCACCCCTCCACTTT. It encodes CASSLEGDSNSPLHF.

This clone was counted once. V is TRBV5-6 and J is TRBJ2-7; 7 nucleotides line up with TRBD1. CDR3 size: 17 residues. J was trimmed by 1 base and V by 2 bases; bases with no gene match: 12. CDR1 is SGHDT and CDR2 is YYEEEE in the germline V gene. The CDR3: CASSFLGTGQTSYEQYF. In nucleotides, the CDR3 is TGTGCCAGCAGCTTTTTGGGGACGGGACAGACGTCCTACGAGCAGTACTTC. Together with reference TRBV5-6 and TRBJ2-7, the CDR3 gives the full variable domain: DAGVTQSPTHLIKTRGQQVTLRCSPKSGHDTVSWYQQALGQGPQFIFQYYEEEERQRGNFPDRFSGHQFPNYSSELNVNALLLGDSALYLCASSFLGTGQTSYEQYFGPGTRLTVT.

The V and J genes are TRBV10-3 and TRBJ1-1; D unresolved. Per the germline V gene, CDR1 is ENHRY and CDR2 is SYGVKD. The CDR3 has 12 amino acids. Trimming left V 7 bases short and J 2 bases short, with 8 bases between. The CDR3 DNA reads TGTGCCATCAATACGGGAAACACTGAAGCTTTCTTT. The encoded protein is CAINTGNTEAFF.

V and J are TRBV30 and TRBJ2-5; TRBD1 matches 8 bases. Per germline, CDR1 GTSNPN and CDR2 SVGIG (reference sequence). The junction had 2 bases not matched to a gene; V was cut back by 7 bases and J by 1 base. This CDR3 comprises 12 residues. CDR3: CAFGQGQETQYF. For the CDR3, the DNA is TGTGCCTTTGGACAGGGCCAAGAGACCCAGTACTTC.

In its sample, this clone was seen a few times. This chain joins TRBV5-1 and TRBJ2-2; TRBD1 is a possible D gene (5 bases). Trimming took 4 bases from V and 3 from J, leaving 10 bases between them. This CDR3 comprises 14 residues. Germline CDR1 and CDR2: SGHRS and YFSETQ. CDR3 DNA: TGCGCCAGCAGCGTTCTAGGGGACACCGGGGAGCTGTTTTTT. This encodes CASSVLGDTGELFF.

The V and J genes are TRBV7-2 and TRBJ2-7, with D unclear. The CDR3 loop spans 14 amino acids. Germline lookup yields CDR1 SGHTA and CDR2 FQGNSA. Deletions cut 3 bases from V and 2 bases from J, with 11 bases between. The CDR3 protein is CASSLYGSPYEQYF. The DNA of the CDR3 is TGTGCCAGCAGCTTGTACGGTAGCCCCTACGAGCAGTACTTC.

This chain uses TRBV6-5 with TRBJ1-3; 8 bases map to TRBD1. There are 16 residues in the CDR3. Germline values: CDR1 MNHEY, CDR2 SVGAGI. J was trimmed by 3 bases and V by 0 bases; bases with no gene match: 4. This CDR3 is CASSYSDRGFGNTIYF. The CDR3 coding sequence is TGTGCCAGCAGTTACTCCGACAGGGGCTTTGGAAACACCATATATTTT.